One and the same sample provided the 26 T cell receptor beta chains below, sequenced in a study of shared clonotypes between healthy human individuals. Profiling relied on immunoSEQ multiplex PCR, and the TCRdb table lists in-frame clones only, not all of them. Of 2 million to 2.5 million clones in the sample, under 95% are singletons; the top ten hold around 1.7%. Terminally differentiated effector memory CD45RA+ cells were excluded from the naive CD8 cells, which were CD45RO-negative and positively selected for CCR7. Sample: naive CD8+ T cells from PBMCs. These receptor sequences come from a young man in good health. Some clones in this sample may be carry-over from other donors' samples.

The chain employs TRBV11-2 and TRBJ2-5; D ambiguous. The ends were cut back, 4 bases at V and 0 bases at J, with 3 bases in the middle. The CDR3 is made up of 12 amino acids. The germline gives CDR1 SGHAT, CDR2 FQNNGV. The CDR3 protein is CASSSNQETQYF. CDR3 DNA: TGTGCCAGCAGCTCGAACCAAGAGACCCAGTACTTC.

V gene TRBV7-9 combines with J gene TRBJ2-1; D not resolved. V shed 5 bases and J shed 4 bases, with 9 bases lying between them. The CDR3 runs 13 residues. The V gene's germline CDR1 is SEHNR and CDR2 FQNEAQ (reference sequence). The CDR3 DNA sequence: TGTGCCAGCAGCCCCGACCATTACAATGAGCAGTTCTTC. Its translation is CASSPDHYNEQFF. The variable domain in full, completed from reference TRBV7-9 and TRBJ2-1, reads DTGVSQNPRHKITKRGQNVTFRCDPISEHNRLYWYRQTLGQGPEFLTYFQNEAQLEKSRLLSDRFSAERPKGSFSTLEIQRTEQGDSAMYLCASSPDHYNEQFFGPGTRLTVL.

The chain couples TRBV19 to TRBJ2-7; no definite D call. CDR3 length: 13 amino acids. Trimming removed 5 bases from V and 6 bases from J, with 14 bases in between. Looked up from germline, CDR1 is LNHDA and CDR2 is SQIVND (reference sequence). The CDR3 spells CASSSRAASEQYF. Here the CDR3 DNA reads TGTGCCAGTAGTTCACGGGCGGCCAGCGAGCAGTACTTC.

This sequence joins TRBV13 and TRBJ2-7; D unclear. Trimming removed 5 bases at V and 5 bases at J, with 16 bases between. Per germline, CDR1 PRHDT and CDR2 FYEKMQ (reference sequence). The CDR3 loop spans 14 amino acids. The CDR3 DNA reads as TGTGCCAGCAGCGATCGCCAAGGTAATGACGAGCAGTACTTC. Protein product: CASSDRQGNDEQYF. Full variable domain (rest looked up from reference TRBV13 and TRBJ2-7): AAGVIQSPRHLIKEKRETATLKCYPIPRHDTVYWYQQGPGQDPQFLISFYEKMQSDKGSIPDRFSAQQFSDYHSELNMSSLELGDSALYFCASSDRQGNDEQYFGPGTRLTVT.

The chain has TRBV5-8 and TRBJ2-3; D not resolved. CDR1 and CDR2 from the germline V gene are SGHTS and YDEGEE. V was clipped by 0 bases and J by 1 base, with 9 bases between them. The CDR3 consists of 15 residues. In nucleotides, the CDR3 is TGTGCCAGCAGCTTGGCTGGTGAGGGCACAGATACGCAGTATTTT. Amino acids: CASSLAGEGTDTQYF.

This clone was seen only a few times. The V gene is TRBV7-9, the J gene TRBJ1-1; TRBD1 aligns across 10 bases. CDR1 is SEHNR and CDR2 is FQNEAQ in the germline V gene (reference sequence). The CDR3 loop spans 16 amino acids. V dropped 5 bases and J dropped 3; count of bases not matched to a gene: 9. The DNA for the CDR3 is TGTGCCAGCAGCCACCATCCGGGACAGGGGCACACTGAAGCTTTCTTT. The encoded protein is CASSHHPGQGHTEAFF. The full variable domain, rest sourced from reference TRBV7-9 and TRBJ1-1, is DTGVSQNPRHKITKRGQNVTFRCDPISEHNRLYWYRQTLGQGPEFLTYFQNEAQLEKSRLLSDRFSAERPKGSFSTLEIQRTEQGDSAMYLCASSHHPGQGHTEAFFGQGTRLTVV.

This sequence joins TRBV11-2 and TRBJ1-2; 7 bases align to TRBD1. Germline-derived CDR1 and CDR2 are SGHAT and FQNNGV. V dropped 6 bases and J dropped 3; count of bases not matched to a gene: 13. This CDR3 spans 16 amino acids. The CDR3 here is CASSYHERGLDYGYTF. The CDR3 region has the DNA TGTGCCAGCAGTTACCATGAGAGGGGGCTGGACTATGGCTACACCTTC.

This chain connects TRBV5-4 to TRBJ1-5; no clear D. V shed 9 bases and J shed 0 bases, with 10 bases lying between them. This CDR3 spans 13 amino acids. CDR1 and CDR2 from the germline V gene are SGHNT and YYREEE (reference sequence). The CDR3 is CATMEDSNQPQHF. DNA of the CDR3: TGTGCCACGATGGAGGATAGCAATCAGCCCCAGCATTTT.

J is TRBJ2-5 and V is TRBV9; TRBD2 agrees at 11 bases. Trimming took 2 bases from V and 5 from J; bases not matched to a gene: 5. Germline CDR1 SGDLS, CDR2 YYNGEE. This CDR3 has 15 residues. In DNA, the CDR3 is TGTGCCAGCAGCGTTACCGGGACTAGCGGCGAGACCCAGTACTTC. The encoded protein is CASSVTGTSGETQYF.

J is TRBJ2-3 and V is TRBV13; 8 bases are a match to TRBD1. The trim removed 0 bases at V and 4 bases at J, leaving 6 bases unmatched. The CDR3 totals 16 residues. Germline CDR1 reads PRHDT; CDR2 reads FYEKMQ (reference sequence). DNA for the CDR3: TGTGCCAGCAGCTTAGGGTTTCAGGGGGCCTCAGATACGCAGTATTTT. It translates to CASSLGFQGASDTQYF.

This clone appeared once. The chain carries TRBV18 and TRBJ2-5, with 9 bases matching TRBD2. V shed 2 bases, J shed 7 bases, and the junction held 8 bases outside the gene matches. CDR1 KGHSH and CDR2 LQKENI come from the germline V gene. The CDR3 has 15 residues. Here the CDR3 reads CASSPEVAGAGTQYF. The CDR3 nucleotides are TGTGCCAGCTCACCAGAGGTAGCGGGGGCCGGGACCCAGTACTTC.

The V and J genes are TRBV7-9 and TRBJ2-5; possible D gene TRBD1, 5 bases. CDR3 length: 10 residues. V lost 5 bases and J 12 bases, leaving 10 bases between the germline ends. Per the germline V gene, CDR1 is SEHNR and CDR2 is FQNEAQ (reference sequence). The CDR3 DNA sequence: TGTGCCAGCAGCATGACAGAAAAGTACTTC. Protein product: CASSMTEKYF.

The chain is built from TRBV7-6 and TRBJ2-1; D may be TRBD2 (5 bases). The CDR3 sequence is 14 residues long. The germline gives CDR1 SGHVS, CDR2 FNYEAQ. V lost 0 bases to trimming and J lost 6 bases, with 9 bases between them. The CDR3 nucleotides read TGTGCCAGCAGCTTAGCGTACGGGATCAATGAGCAGTTCTTC. This gives the protein CASSLAYGINEQFF.

The chain joins TRBV6-5 to TRBJ2-1, with D uncertain. V was pared by 3 bases and J by 0 bases, with 12 bases between. The length of the CDR3 is 16 residues. Germline loops: CDR1 MNHEY, CDR2 SVGAGI. CDR3 in DNA: TGTGCCAGCAGTTATTCCGGAGACGTCTCCTACAATGAGCAGTTCTTC. Encoded protein: CASSYSGDVSYNEQFF.

The V call is TRBV13, the J call TRBJ2-5; 9 bases map to TRBD1. CDR3 length: 15 amino acids. Germline trimming cut 5 bases from V and 5 bases from J; bases unmatched to any gene: 9. The V gene's germline CDR1 is PRHDT and CDR2 FYEKMQ (reference sequence). The CDR3 reads CASSPWDREPETQYF. The CDR3 DNA is TGTGCCAGCAGCCCCTGGGACAGGGAACCCGAGACCCAGTACTTC.

This rearrangement joins TRBV4-3 to TRBJ2-3, with TRBD1 identical over 9 bases. The CDR3 totals 17 residues. Trimming took 0 bases from V and 4 from J; bases not matched to a gene: 8. CDR1 is LGHNA and CDR2 is YSLEER in the germline V gene. CDR3 nucleotides: TGCGCCAGCAGCCAAGATCTTAACAGGGGGCGTGCAGATACGCAGTATTTT. This translates into CASSQDLNRGRADTQYF.

This chain links TRBV7-2 with TRBJ2-7; no reliable D call. Germline-derived CDR1 and CDR2 are SGHTA and FQGNSA. Trimming left V 5 bases short and J 4 bases short, with 12 bases between. The CDR3 sequence is 13 residues long. CDR3 coding DNA: TGTGCCAGCAGCCCTCCTGACTTGTACGAGCAGTACTTC. Protein: CASSPPDLYEQYF.

The V gene is TRBV11-2, the J gene TRBJ2-1; D may be TRBD2 (6 bases). Per germline, CDR1 SGHAT and CDR2 FQNNGV. The CDR3 loop spans 14 amino acids. V was clipped by 2 bases and J by 2 bases, with 7 bases between them. The CDR3 sequence: CASSLWGAYNEQFF. The CDR3, as DNA: TGTGCCAGCAGCTTATGGGGGGCCTACAATGAGCAGTTCTTC.

The chain combines TRBV19 with TRBJ2-1; tentatively, D is TRBD1 (6 bases). Germline lookup yields CDR1 LNHDA and CDR2 SQIVND (reference sequence). This CDR3 has 13 amino acids. Trimming took 4 bases from V and 7 from J, leaving 11 bases between them. This CDR3 reads CASSKQGRNEQFF. The CDR3 DNA is TGTGCCAGTAGTAAACAGGGAAGGAATGAGCAGTTCTTC.

This clone has a single count. This chain uses TRBV13 with TRBJ2-5, with no clear D. Germline values: CDR1 PRHDT, CDR2 FYEKMQ (reference sequence). The CDR3 covers 13 residues. Trimming removed 4 bases from V and 0 bases from J, with 6 bases in between. This CDR3 is CASSYGDQETQYF. CDR3 coding DNA: TGTGCCAGCAGCTATGGGGACCAAGAGACCCAGTACTTC. Full variable domain (remainder filled in from reference TRBV13 and TRBJ2-5): AAGVIQSPRHLIKEKRETATLKCYPIPRHDTVYWYQQGPGQDPQFLISFYEKMQSDKGSIPDRFSAQQFSDYHSELNMSSLELGDSALYFCASSYGDQETQYFGPGTRLLVL.

V usage is TRBV5-4 and J usage is TRBJ2-1, with 7 bases aligning to TRBD2. V lost 1 base and J lost 8; bases outside the gene matches: 9. Germline CDR1 reads SGHNT; CDR2 reads YYREEE (reference sequence). The CDR3 is 15 residues long. This CDR3 is CASSLKGGSVDEQFF. The CDR3 coding sequence is TGTGCCAGCAGCTTGAAGGGCGGGAGTGTCGATGAGCAGTTCTTC.

The chain joins TRBV21-1 to TRBJ2-5. TRBV21-1 is noted as a pseudogene. CDR3 size: 12 residues. The CDR3 sequence is CASSKVRETQYF. The CDR3 DNA sequence: TGTGCCAGCAGCAAAGTAAGAGAGACCCAGTACTTC.

This chain uses TRBV2 with TRBJ2-3; D not certain. Germline CDR1 is SNHLY and CDR2 is FYNNEI. The V gene lost 1 base and the J gene lost 0 bases, with 17 bases spanning the gap. The CDR3 is 18 amino acids. CDR3 in amino acids: CASSEGLLASPSTDTQYF. CDR3 sequence (DNA): TGTGCCAGCAGTGAAGGGTTGCTGGCTAGTCCTAGCACAGATACGCAGTATTTT.

The chain joins TRBV7-9 to TRBJ2-5, with D maybe TRBD1 (6 bases). V gave up 4 bases and J gave up 1 base, with 10 bases separating them. This CDR3 is 14 amino acids long. CDR1 is SEHNR, CDR2 FQNEAQ, per germline (reference sequence). DNA for the CDR3: TGTGCCAGCAGCTGGGAAGGGGGCCAAGAGACCCAGTACTTC. This gives the protein CASSWEGGQETQYF.

The chain combines TRBV7-9 with TRBJ1-1; D gene ambiguous. Per the germline V gene, CDR1 is SEHNR and CDR2 is FQNEAQ (reference sequence). Trimming shortened V by 1 base and J by 1 base, and 10 bases separated the two germline ends. CDR3 length: 15 amino acids. CDR3 nucleotides: TGTGCCAGCAGCTTAGGGCGGTGGGGGAACACTGAAGCTTTCTTT. This codes for CASSLGRWGNTEAFF.

The V call is TRBV4-3, the J call TRBJ2-1, with a tentative D call TRBD2 (5 bases). From germline, CDR1 is LGHNA and CDR2 YSLEER. V lost 2 bases, J lost 8 bases, and 13 bases lay in between. The CDR3 loop spans 14 amino acids. The CDR3, as DNA: TGCGCCAGCAGCCAAAATACTAGAAACGATGAGCAGTTCTTC. As protein: CASSQNTRNDEQFF.